This T cell receptor (beta chain) came from a study of a mutant IDH1 vaccine in newly diagnosed glioma. Study-wide background: Patients were pretreated with radiotherapy, temozolomide, or both, mostly both.

A remark on this clone: The antigen remains undetermined.

Germline V lookup: CDR1 LNHDA, CDR2 SQIVND (reference sequence). V was pared by 5 bases and J by 4 bases, with 14 bases between. The CDR3 sequence is 14 residues long. Time point reported: week 11, during vaccination. Every vaccination contained 300 ug of the mutant IDH1 20-mer peptide and was paired with topical imiquimod. Data came from immunoSEQ multiplex PCR; TCRdb stores just in-frame clones and leaves some out. The sample contains around 31,000 clones, just under 80% of which appear only once. The specimen was PBMCs, collected from a glioma patient whose treatment included an IDH1 peptide vaccine. The sequence was collected from a man aged 30 to 45 with glioma. This chain connects TRBV19 to TRBJ2-5; D is unclear. The CDR3 bases are TGTGCCAGTAGTTCACAGACACTTGGAGAGACCCAGTACTTC. Protein sequence: CASSSQTLGETQYF.